This passage covers 8 T cell receptor beta chains from one sample sequenced in a study of T cell responses to AZD1222 COVID-19 vaccine. Profiling relied on immunoSEQ multiplex PCR, and the TCRdb table lists in-frame clones only, not all of them. This table has about 120,000 clones, about 90% appearing once. The sequencing used peripheral blood, collected 28 days after the second AZD1222 dose. The receptor source for this set is an adult who received the AZD1222 COVID-19 vaccine.

This clone was found a few times. The chain links TRBV6-4 to TRBJ2-1; 14 positions match TRBD2. The CDR3 runs 14 residues. Germline CDR1 is MRHNA and CDR2 is SNTAGT. The junction had 5 bases not matched to a gene; V was cut back by 2 bases and J by 14 bases. The CDR3 region has the DNA TGTGCCAGCAGTGACGGGACTAGCGGGAGTGGGGAGTTCTTC. Amino acid sequence: CASSDGTSGSGEFF.

Points on this clone: Within the sample, other DNA sequences also encode this same CDR3. V gene TRBV5-1 combines with J gene TRBJ2-2; 11 positions match TRBD1. This CDR3 is 15 amino acids long. V dropped 3 bases and J dropped 4; count of bases not matched to a gene: 2. CDR1 is SGHRS and CDR2 is YFSETQ in the germline V gene. The CDR3 is CASSSGTGGTGELFF. CDR3 DNA: TGCGCCAGCAGCTCCGGGACAGGGGGCACCGGGGAGCTGTTTTTT.

The J gene is TRBJ1-4, the V gene TRBV5-1; 9 nucleotides align to TRBD1. The CDR3 covers 16 residues. V lost 0 bases and J lost 6; bases outside the gene matches: 6. The germline V gene has CDR1 SGHRS and CDR2 YFSETQ. CDR3 region: CASSLGVGTGYEKLFF. DNA of the CDR3: TGCGCCAGCAGCTTGGGAGTTGGGACAGGGTATGAAAAACTGTTTTTT. Filled out from reference TRBV5-1 and TRBJ1-4, the complete variable domain reads KAGVTQTPRYLIKTRGQQVTLSCSPISGHRSVSWYQQTPGQGLQFLFEYFSETQRNKGNFPGRFSGRQFSNSRSEMNVSTLELGDSALYLCASSLGVGTGYEKLFFGSGTQLSVL.

J is TRBJ2-2 and V is TRBV2; TRBD1 matches 7 bases. CDR3 length: 15 amino acids. Per germline, CDR1 SNHLY and CDR2 FYNNEI. J was trimmed by 8 bases and V by 2 bases; bases with no gene match: 8. CDR3 residues: CASSELTGKGGELFF. The CDR3 DNA sequence: TGTGCCAGCAGTGAATTGACAGGGAAGGGGGGGGAGCTGTTTTTT.

The chain employs TRBV5-1 and TRBJ1-4; D not certain. Trimming cost V 0 bases and J 7 bases, with 13 bases left between them. The length of the CDR3 is 15 residues. Germline assignment: CDR1 SGHRS and CDR2 YFSETQ. The chain's CDR3 is CASSLARSAGEKLFF. The CDR3 nucleotides read TGCGCCAGCAGCTTGGCCAGGTCAGCGGGTGAAAAACTGTTTTTT.

This sequence joins TRBV18 and TRBJ1-1; no definite D call. Between the trimmed V and J ends, which lost 2 bases and 1 base, there was a span of 5 bases. CDR3 length: 13 amino acids. Per the germline V gene, CDR1 is KGHSH and CDR2 is LQKENI. The CDR3 region has the DNA TGTGCCAGCTCACCAGAGGAGAACACTGAAGCTTTCTTT. This translates into CASSPEENTEAFF.

The chain couples TRBV7-9 to TRBJ1-2, with a tentative D call TRBD1 (5 bases). Germline loops: CDR1 SEHNR, CDR2 FQNEAQ (reference sequence). Trimming removed 5 bases at V and 6 bases at J, with 25 bases between. This CDR3 is 17 amino acids long. CDR3 in amino acids: CASSLPWGRRKSDGYTF. The DNA for the CDR3 is TGTGCCAGCAGCCTCCCCTGGGGCAGGAGAAAATCGGATGGCTACACCTTC.

The rearrangement joins TRBV5-1 to TRBJ2-3; 9 bases fit TRBD2. Germline CDR1 reads SGHRS; CDR2 reads YFSETQ. The CDR3 has 19 residues. Losses at the gene ends were 2 bases for V and 1 base for J; bases not matched to a gene: 14. CDR3 in amino acids: CASSLRRGTSFDRTDTQYF. The CDR3 DNA reads TGCGCCAGCAGCTTACGGCGGGGGACTAGCTTCGACCGCACAGATACGCAGTATTTT.